This entry describes one TCR beta chain. This entry belongs to a study of blood T cell repertoires in COVID-19. The germline gives CDR1 KGHSH, CDR2 LQKENI. Trimming removed 2 bases at V and 6 bases at J, with 13 bases between. The CDR3 loop spans 14 amino acids. Method: immunoSEQ multiplex PCR; TCRdb's copy keeps in-frame clones and lacks some. The data contain 95,000 to 110,000 clones, around 82% of them singletons. The receptor was derived from a man aged 55 to 70 with acute or convalescent COVID-19. The V call is TRBV18, the J call TRBJ1-2; D is uncertain. Sequenced input: peripheral blood. DNA of the CDR3: TGTGCCAGCTCACCATCCCGAAGCCAGGATGGCTACACCTTC. Its protein is CASSPSRSQDGYTF.